Presented here are 15 T cell receptor beta chains from one specimen sequenced in a study of blood T cell repertoires in COVID-19 (dated by TCRdb to between 2020 and 2021). Preparation of the library involved the immunoSEQ multiplex PCR assay. TCRdb mirrors the immuneACCESS table, restricted to in-frame sequences. Some clones are absent from its copies; in checked studies, under half trace to an unresolved V gene, and the reason for the others is unknown. This sample gives about 250,000 clones in total; over 70% of them show up just once. The leading ten clones occupy about 8% of the sample. The sample was peripheral blood. The receptor set was obtained from a woman of 80 years or more with acute or convalescent COVID-19.

This chain connects TRBV28 to TRBJ1-2, with D possibly being TRBD1 (6 bases). V gave up 5 bases and J gave up 5 bases, with 9 bases separating them. The V gene's germline CDR1 is MDHEN and CDR2 SYDVKM. The CDR3 has 12 amino acids. The CDR3 DNA follows: TGTGCCAGCAGTGGGGACATGTATGGCTACACCTTC. Translating gives CASSGDMYGYTF.

The J gene is TRBJ1-3, the V gene TRBV12-3 or TRBV12-4, with D unclear. Trimming took 6 bases from V and 6 from J, leaving 6 bases between them. The CDR3 runs 11 residues. CDR3 DNA: TGTGCCAGCAGCTCCCTAAACACCATATATTTT. This gives the protein CASSSLNTIYF.

The chain combines TRBV28 with TRBJ2-7, with TRBD2 as a possible D gene (6 bases). The CDR3 extends over 15 amino acids. Trimming removed 3 bases from V and 7 bases from J, with 19 bases in between. CDR1 is MDHEN and CDR2 is SYDVKM in the germline V gene. CDR3 protein: CASSLTPSRAGEQYF. The CDR3 region has the DNA TGTGCCAGCAGTTTGACTCCCTCGAGGGCGGGGGAGCAGTACTTC.

The V gene is TRBV7-7, the J gene TRBJ2-5; 9 bases fit TRBD1. CDR1 SSHAT and CDR2 FNYEAQ come from the germline V gene (reference sequence). There are 15 residues in the CDR3. V lost 5 bases to trimming and J lost 4 bases; unmatched junction nucleotides: 8. CDR3 DNA: TGTGCCAGCAGCCCACAGGGGGCTCGGGGAGAGACCCAGTACTTC. It encodes CASSPQGARGETQYF.

The gene calls are TRBV3-1 (or the pseudogene TRBV3-2) and TRBJ2-7; D is perhaps TRBD1 (6 bases). The germline V gene encodes CDR1 LGHDT and CDR2 YNNKEL (reference sequence). The length of the CDR3 is 14 residues. Trimming took 0 bases from V and 0 from J, leaving 6 bases between them. The CDR3 reads CASSQEGASYEQYF. In DNA form, the CDR3 reads TGTGCCAGCAGCCAAGAGGGGGCCTCCTACGAGCAGTACTTC.

V usage is TRBV29-1 and J usage is TRBJ1-2; 7 bases are shared with TRBD1. This CDR3 contains 12 residues. CDR1 is SQVTM and CDR2 is ANQGSEA in the germline V gene. V shed 4 bases, J shed 8 bases, and the junction held 7 bases outside the gene matches. For the CDR3, the DNA is TGCAGCGTTGGGCAGGGGGAGAGCGGCTACACCTTC. Its protein is CSVGQGESGYTF.

This clone has a handful of counts. Other DNA variants within this sample encode the same CDR3. The J gene is TRBJ1-1, the V gene TRBV7-3; TRBD1 aligns across 10 bases. V trimming: 3 bases; J trimming: 0 bases; junction bases outside the gene matches: 1. Germline assignment: CDR1 SGHTA and CDR2 FQGTGA. There are 15 residues in the CDR3. This chain's CDR3 is CASSLTGGLNTEAFF. The CDR3, as DNA: TGTGCCAGCAGCTTGACAGGGGGCTTGAACACTGAAGCTTTCTTT.

The rearrangement links TRBV6-5 to TRBJ1-2; 9 bases are a match to TRBD1. The V gene end was trimmed by 8 bases and the J gene end by 7 bases; junction bases not matched to a gene: 8. This CDR3 is built from 13 residues. Germline assignment: CDR1 MNHEY and CDR2 SVGAGI. As DNA, the CDR3 is TGTGCCAGCGGGGGGGACAGGGCGCTTGGCTACACCTTC. Protein product: CASGGDRALGYTF.

The V and J genes are TRBV27 and TRBJ2-1; 10 bases are shared with TRBD2. V lost 6 bases to trimming and J lost 5 bases; unmatched junction nucleotides: 7. Germline V CDR1 and CDR2: MNHEY, SMNVEV (reference sequence). The CDR3 length is 15 residues. The CDR3 sequence: CASSSGLALNNEQFF. The CDR3 DNA reads as TGTGCCAGCAGCTCGGGACTAGCGCTAAACAATGAGCAGTTCTTC.

The chain uses TRBV5-6 and TRBJ1-4; D perhaps matches TRBD1 (5 bases). The CDR3 loop spans 16 amino acids. CDR1 SGHDT and CDR2 YYEEEE come from the germline V gene. V dropped 1 base and J dropped 7 bases, with 17 bases sitting between them. The CDR3 DNA is TGTGCCAGCAGCTTGACCCGGGGGACGGGGGGTGAAAAACTGTTTTTT. This translates into CASSLTRGTGGEKLFF.

This chain links TRBV13 with TRBJ1-3; a possible D gene is TRBD1 (5 bases). Germline CDR1 is PRHDT and CDR2 is FYEKMQ (reference sequence). The V and J ends lost 4 bases and 0 bases respectively, with 10 bases between them. The CDR3 totals 15 residues. The CDR3 DNA reads as TGTGCCAGCAGCTGGGGGGGACCCTCTGGAAACACCATATATTTT. Translation: CASSWGGPSGNTIYF.

This rearrangement joins TRBV11-1 to TRBJ1-2; D is ambiguous. The CDR3 contains 13 residues. Germline values: CDR1 SGHAT, CDR2 FQDESV (reference sequence). The germline V and J ends were trimmed by 5 bases and 8 bases, with 15 bases remaining between them. The CDR3 nucleotides are TGTGCCAGCAGCCAACAACTAGGAGGAGGCTACACCTTC. Translation: CASSQQLGGGYTF.

J is TRBJ2-7 and V is TRBV5-5, with 10 bases identical to TRBD1. The CDR3 sequence is 19 residues long. Germline loops: CDR1 SGHKS, CDR2 YYEKEE (reference sequence). With 5 bases clipped from V and 1 base from J, the junction kept 18 bases outside the gene matches. DNA for the CDR3: TGTGCCAGCAGAATGTTTGAACTAATCGGGACAGGGGTTTCCTACGAGCAGTACTTC. It yields the protein CASRMFELIGTGVSYEQYF.

This clone occurred once. The chain carries TRBV6-6 and TRBJ2-7; the D gene is possibly TRBD1 (5 bases). Germline V gene sequence: CDR1 MNHNY, CDR2 SVGAGI (reference sequence). Between the trimmed V and J ends, which lost 2 bases and 4 bases, there was a span of 6 bases. There are 12 residues in the CDR3. CDR3 protein: CASSYRTYEQYF. The CDR3 DNA reads TGTGCCAGCAGTTACCGGACATACGAGCAGTACTTC.

J is TRBJ2-1 and V is TRBV5-1; 7 positions match TRBD1. This CDR3 has 14 residues. V lost 1 base and J lost 7; bases outside the gene matches: 5. Germline CDR1 reads SGHRS; CDR2 reads YFSETQ. CDR3 amino acids: CASSLRQGLNEQFF. Here the CDR3 DNA reads TGCGCCAGCAGCTTGCGACAGGGATTGAATGAGCAGTTCTTC.